The clone carrying this T cell receptor beta chain appeared a few times. What it binds is unknown. This specimen comes from a study of T cells in Graves' hyperthyroidism and ophthalmopathy. Study results and limitations: Stable hyperthyroidism was separated from ophthalmopathy by a model based on 13 V-J features. The model identified upcoming ophthalmopathy a median about six months ahead of onset. Blood also held most thyroid clonotypes expanded beyond 0.001.

Exclusions: uncontrolled infection, other autoimmune disease, pregnancy, lactation. This CDR3 contains 14 residues. The germline CDR1 and CDR2 sequences are MNHNS and SASEGT. V was cut by 4 bases and J by 1 base, with 10 bases left in between. Researchers took RNA transcripts and amplified the TCR beta CDR3 regions from them. The HTBI set primed first-round TCR CDR3 RT-PCR. MiXCR, applied by TCRdb to the multiplex PCR reads, yields one record per CDR3 protein. The repertoire holds around 520,000 distinct CDR3 sequences, with around 15% as singletons. Sequenced: blood. This chain connects TRBV6-1 to TRBJ1-1, with D unresolved. The TCR comes from a woman aged 40-49 years with Graves' hyperthyroidism. CDR3 in DNA: TGTGCCAGCAGTGGAACAGCCGCGAACACTGAAGCTTTCTTT. It yields the protein CASSGTAANTEAFF.